This T cell receptor (beta chain) was found in a study of identical twins. Findings and limits, study-wide: While abundant cord blood beta clonotypes carried fewer insertions, memory repertoires showed no such pattern.

This clonotype came up a few times. The target antigen is unknown. CDR3 length: 12 amino acids. Germline CDR1 DFQATT, CDR2 SNEGSKA (reference sequence). V lost 6 bases, J lost 6 bases, and 4 bases stayed unmatched. Template switching supplied a universal primer site; unique molecular identifiers were carried on the cDNA. TCRdb used MiXCR to reprocess the 5' RACE reads, holding one entry per CDR3 protein. Altogether around 480,000 distinct CDR3 sequences are present, roughly an eighth being singletons, with the ten largest covering 0.8% to 1%. Healthy Caucasians alone served as donors. The data also belong to a second study, concerning yellow fever vaccine responses in identical twins.

The J gene is TRBJ1-4, the V gene TRBV20-1; 7 bases match TRBD1. The sequenced material came from CD4+ T cells sorted from blood. The receptor was isolated from a woman aged 18 to 35 in good health. The CDR3 sequence is CSAQGGHEKLFF. The CDR3 nucleotides read TGCAGTGCGCAGGGGGGGCATGAAAAACTGTTTTTT.